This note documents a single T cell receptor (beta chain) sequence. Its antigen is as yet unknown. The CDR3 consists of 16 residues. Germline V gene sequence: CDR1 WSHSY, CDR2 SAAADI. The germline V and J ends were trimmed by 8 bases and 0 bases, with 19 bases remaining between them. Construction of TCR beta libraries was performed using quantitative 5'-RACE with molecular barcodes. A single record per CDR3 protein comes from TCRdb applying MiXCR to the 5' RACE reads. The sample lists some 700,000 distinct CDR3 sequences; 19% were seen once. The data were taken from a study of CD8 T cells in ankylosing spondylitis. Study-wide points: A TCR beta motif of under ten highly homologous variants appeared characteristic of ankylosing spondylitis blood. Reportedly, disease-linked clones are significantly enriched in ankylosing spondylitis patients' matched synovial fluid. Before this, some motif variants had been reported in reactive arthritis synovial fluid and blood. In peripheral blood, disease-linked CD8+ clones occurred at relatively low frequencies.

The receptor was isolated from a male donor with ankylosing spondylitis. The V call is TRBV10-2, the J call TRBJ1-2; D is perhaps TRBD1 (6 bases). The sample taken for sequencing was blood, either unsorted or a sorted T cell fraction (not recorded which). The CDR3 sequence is CASAFWGLEANYGYTF. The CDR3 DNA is TGCGCCAGCGCCTTTTGGGGGCTTGAAGCTAACTATGGCTACACCTTC.